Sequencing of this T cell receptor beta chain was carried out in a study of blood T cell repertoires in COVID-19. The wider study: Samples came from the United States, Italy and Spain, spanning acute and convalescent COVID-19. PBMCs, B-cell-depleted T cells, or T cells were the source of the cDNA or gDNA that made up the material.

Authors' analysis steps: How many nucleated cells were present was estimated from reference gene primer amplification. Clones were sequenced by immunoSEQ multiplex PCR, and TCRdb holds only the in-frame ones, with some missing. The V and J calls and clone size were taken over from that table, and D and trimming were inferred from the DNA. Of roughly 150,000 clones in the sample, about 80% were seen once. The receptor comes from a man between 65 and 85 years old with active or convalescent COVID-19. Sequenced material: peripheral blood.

CDR3 region: CASSSAGGAFGNTIYF. The CDR3, as DNA: TGCGCCAGCAGCAGTGCAGGGGGCGCGTTTGGAAACACCATATATTTT. This chain links TRBV5-1 with TRBJ1-3, with 8 positions matching TRBD1. The length of the CDR3 is 16 residues. The germline V gene has CDR1 SGHRS and CDR2 YFSETQ. Trimming removed 4 bases from V and 3 bases from J; junction bases left unmatched: 9.